Listed below are T cell receptor beta chains from one sample, sequenced in a study of T cells in Graves' hyperthyroidism and ophthalmopathy. TCRdb itself ran the multiplex PCR reads through MiXCR, one entry per CDR3 protein. The table lists under 400,000 distinct CDR3 sequences, 13% to 15% of them singletons, with roughly 19% in the top ten. Sequencing used blood. The receptors stem from an older woman with Graves' ophthalmopathy. Both conserved end residues are part of each CDR3. A D gene is named only where the DNA matches it firmly. Expanded clones are given a class, and other clones once, few, many or no size at all.

D gene: -; V gene: TRBV19; J gene: TRBJ1-5; clone size: -; CDR3 protein: CATHRDSNQPQHF; CDR3 DNA: TGTGCCACCCACAGGGATAGCAATCAGCCCCAGCATTTT
D gene: -; V gene: TRBV7-3; J gene: TRBJ2-1; clone size: many; CDR3 protein: CASSLAPTTSYNEQFF; CDR3 DNA: TGTGCCAGCAGCTTAGCACCTACTACCTCCTACAATGAGCAGTTCTTC
D gene: -; V gene: TRBV12-3/TRBV12-4; J gene: TRBJ2-7; clone size: many; CDR3 protein: CASSLALDYEQYF; CDR3 DNA: TGTGCCAGCAGTTTAGCCCTTGACTACGAGCAGTACTTC
D gene: -; V gene: TRBV7-9; J gene: TRBJ2-5; clone size: many; CDR3 protein: CASSLVATPAETQYF; CDR3 DNA: TGTGCCAGCAGCTTAGTTGCCACTCCAGCAGAGACCCAGTACTTC
D gene: TRBD1; V gene: TRBV20-1; J gene: TRBJ1-4; clone size: -; CDR3 protein: CSARTGGSEKLFF; CDR3 DNA: TGCAGTGCCCGGACAGGGGGGTCTGAAAAACTGTTTTTT
D gene: -; V gene: TRBV20-1; J gene: TRBJ1-5; clone size: -; CDR3 protein: CSARDTAGFNQPQHF; CDR3 DNA: TGCAGTGCTAGAGATACGGCAGGATTCAATCAGCCCCAGCATTTT
D gene: TRBD1; V gene: TRBV19; J gene: TRBJ1-1; clone size: -; CDR3 protein: CATSEGRGTEAFF; CDR3 DNA: TGTGCCACGTCCGAGGGCAGGGGGACTGAAGCTTTCTTT
D gene: -; V gene: TRBV9; J gene: TRBJ2-2; clone size: few; CDR3 protein: CASSSGTYTGELFF; CDR3 DNA: TGTGCCAGCAGCTCCGGGACCTACACCGGGGAGCTGTTTTTT
D gene: -; V gene: TRBV7-9; J gene: TRBJ2-1; clone size: -; CDR3 protein: CASSLDGTEYNEQFF; CDR3 DNA: TGTGCCAGCAGCTTAGACGGGACGGAGTACAATGAGCAGTTCTTC
D gene: TRBD1; V gene: TRBV12-5; J gene: TRBJ2-2; clone size: few; CDR3 protein: CASGSGPGGNTGELFF; CDR3 DNA: TGTGCTAGTGGCTCGGGCCCAGGGGGGAACACCGGGGAGCTGTTTTTT
D gene: -; V gene: TRBV20-1; J gene: TRBJ2-7; clone size: many; CDR3 protein: CSGRDEESSYEQYF; CDR3 DNA: TGCAGTGGGAGGGACGAAGAGAGCTCCTACGAGCAGTACTTC
D gene: TRBD2; V gene: TRBV12-3/TRBV12-4; J gene: TRBJ2-1; clone size: -; CDR3 protein: CASSPGLAGIGEQFF; CDR3 DNA: TGTGCCAGCAGTCCGGGACTAGCGGGGATTGGTGAGCAGTTCTTC
D gene: TRBD2; V gene: TRBV6-1; J gene: TRBJ2-1; clone size: -; CDR3 protein: CASSSSVAGLYNEQFF; CDR3 DNA: TGTGCCAGCAGTTCGTCCGTAGCGGGACTTTACAATGAGCAGTTCTTC
D gene: -; V gene: TRBV6-1; J gene: TRBJ1-1; clone size: -; CDR3 protein: CASRPPLWGRGSEAFF; CDR3 DNA: TGTGCCAGCAGACCCCCCCTCTGGGGGCGGGGGTCTGAAGCTTTCTTT
D gene: TRBD1; V gene: TRBV20-1; J gene: TRBJ2-7; clone size: many; CDR3 protein: CSARDPTGGYEQYF; CDR3 DNA: TGCAGTGCTAGAGACCCGACAGGGGGCTACGAGCAGTACTTC
D gene: -; V gene: TRBV5-8; J gene: TRBJ2-7; clone size: few; CDR3 protein: CASSFGWAPQGEQYF; CDR3 DNA: TGTGCCAGCAGCTTTGGGTGGGCCCCGCAAGGCGAGCAGTACTTC
D gene: -; V gene: TRBV29-1; J gene: TRBJ2-1; clone size: few; CDR3 protein: CSVTPPAFYNEQLF; CDR3 DNA: TGCAGCGTCACACCCCCGGCGTTCTACAATGAGCAGCTCTTC
D gene: -; V gene: TRBV11-2; J gene: TRBJ2-3; clone size: many; CDR3 protein: CASRRSGLSTDTQYF; CDR3 DNA: TGTGCCAGCAGGCGGAGCGGCCTTAGCACAGATACGCAGTATTTT
D gene: TRBD2; V gene: TRBV20-1; J gene: TRBJ2-7; clone size: -; CDR3 protein: CSASRPGGRINEQYF; CDR3 DNA: TGCAGTGCTAGTAGACCTGGCGGGAGAATCAACGAGCAGTACTTC
D gene: -; V gene: TRBV27; J gene: TRBJ1-4; clone size: -; CDR3 protein: CASSRRGGNEKLFF; CDR3 DNA: TGTGCCAGCAGCCGGAGGGGGGGTAATGAAAAACTGTTTTTT
D gene: TRBD1; V gene: TRBV12-3/TRBV12-4; J gene: TRBJ1-2; clone size: -; CDR3 protein: CASSWEGTGASYGYTF; CDR3 DNA: TGTGCCAGCAGTTGGGAAGGGACAGGAGCCTCCTATGGCTACACCTTC
D gene: -; V gene: TRBV20-1; J gene: TRBJ1-4; clone size: few; CDR3 protein: CSARETFAGPSNEKLFF; CDR3 DNA: TGCAGTGCTAGGGAAACCTTTGCGGGACCCTCGAATGAAAAACTGTTTTTT
D gene: TRBD1; V gene: TRBV5-1; J gene: TRBJ2-1; clone size: -; CDR3 protein: CASSLGDRGRGFHHYNEQFF; CDR3 DNA: TGCGCCAGCAGCTTGGGGGACAGGGGCAGGGGATTCCACCACTACAATGAGCAGTTCTTC
D gene: -; V gene: TRBV9; J gene: TRBJ1-5; clone size: -; CDR3 protein: CASSVDTGSNQPQHF; CDR3 DNA: TGTGCCAGCAGCGTAGATACCGGGTCAAATCAGCCCCAGCATTTT
D gene: TRBD2; V gene: TRBV5-5; J gene: TRBJ2-7; clone size: few; CDR3 protein: CASSAGTSWDEQYF; CDR3 DNA: TGTGCCAGCAGCGCCGGGACTAGCTGGGACGAGCAGTACTTC
D gene: -; V gene: TRBV20-1; J gene: TRBJ2-1; clone size: many; CDR3 protein: CSAHEFGYNEQFF; CDR3 DNA: TGCAGTGCCCACGAATTCGGGTACAATGAGCAGTTCTTC
D gene: TRBD2; V gene: TRBV25-1; J gene: TRBJ2-7; clone size: -; CDR3 protein: CASSDPGTSASPYEQYF; CDR3 DNA: TGTGCCAGCAGTGATCCAGGGACTAGCGCTAGCCCCTACGAGCAGTACTTC
D gene: -; V gene: TRBV28; J gene: TRBJ1-1; clone size: many; CDR3 protein: CATHPPGDVTEAFF; CDR3 DNA: TGTGCCACCCACCCCCCCGGGGATGTTACTGAAGCTTTCTTT
D gene: TRBD1; V gene: TRBV12-3/TRBV12-4; J gene: TRBJ1-6; clone size: many; CDR3 protein: CASRRDSNNSPLHF; CDR3 DNA: TGTGCCAGCAGACGGGACAGTAACAATTCACCCCTCCACTTT
D gene: -; V gene: TRBV28; J gene: TRBJ1-5; clone size: many; CDR3 protein: CASSLGHINQPQHF; CDR3 DNA: TGTGCCAGCAGTTTAGGGCATATCAATCAGCCCCAGCATTTT
D gene: TRBD2; V gene: TRBV6-1; J gene: TRBJ2-5; clone size: -; CDR3 protein: CASRPTSGAGETQYF; CDR3 DNA: TGTGCCAGCAGGCCGACTAGCGGGGCGGGAGAGACCCAGTACTTC
D gene: TRBD2; V gene: TRBV7-3; J gene: TRBJ2-3; clone size: many; CDR3 protein: CASSLRGLAGEGTDTQYF; CDR3 DNA: TGTGCCAGCAGCTTAAGGGGACTAGCGGGAGAGGGCACAGATACGCAGTATTTT
D gene: -; V gene: TRBV29-1; J gene: TRBJ1-4; clone size: -; CDR3 protein: CSVEGTGYDEKLFF; CDR3 DNA: TGCAGCGTTGAAGGAACAGGGTACGATGAAAAACTGTTTTTT
D gene: -; V gene: TRBV7-3; J gene: TRBJ2-2; clone size: many; CDR3 protein: CASRDGANTGELFF; CDR3 DNA: TGTGCCAGCCGGGACGGTGCGAACACCGGGGAGCTGTTTTTT
D gene: -; V gene: TRBV27; J gene: TRBJ1-6; clone size: many; CDR3 protein: CASSFWARGNSPLHF; CDR3 DNA: TGTGCCAGCAGTTTCTGGGCCCGGGGGAATTCACCCCTCCACTTT
D gene: -; V gene: TRBV28; J gene: TRBJ1-5; clone size: few; CDR3 protein: CASSRPPGRREPQHF; CDR3 DNA: TGTGCCAGCAGCCGACCACCGGGCCGAAGGGAGCCCCAGCATTTT
D gene: TRBD1; V gene: TRBV20-1; J gene: TRBJ2-3; clone size: many; CDR3 protein: CSARDWTGSTDTQYF; CDR3 DNA: TGCAGTGCTAGAGACTGGACAGGGAGCACAGATACGCAGTATTTT
D gene: TRBD1; V gene: TRBV29-1; J gene: TRBJ2-1; clone size: many; CDR3 protein: CSVEGRTGMNEQFF; CDR3 DNA: TGCAGCGTTGAGGGAAGGACAGGGATGAATGAGCAGTTCTTC
D gene: -; V gene: TRBV19; J gene: TRBJ2-5; clone size: -; CDR3 protein: CASSSEIQETQYF; CDR3 DNA: TGTGCCAGTAGTAGTGAGATCCAAGAGACCCAGTACTTC
D gene: TRBD1; V gene: TRBV3-1; J gene: TRBJ2-7; clone size: many; CDR3 protein: CASSQRGTGGYEQYF; CDR3 DNA: TGTGCCAGCAGCCAGAGGGGGACAGGGGGCTACGAGCAGTACTTC
D gene: TRBD1; V gene: TRBV25-1; J gene: TRBJ1-1; clone size: few; CDR3 protein: CASSNRDRDTEAFF; CDR3 DNA: TGTGCCAGCAGTAACCGGGACAGGGACACTGAAGCTTTCTTT
D gene: TRBD2; V gene: TRBV4-1; J gene: TRBJ2-1; clone size: few; CDR3 protein: CASSQGASGSEGNEQFF; CDR3 DNA: TGCGCCAGCAGCCAAGGGGCTAGCGGGAGCGAGGGCAATGAGCAGTTCTTC
D gene: -; V gene: TRBV20-1; J gene: TRBJ2-3; clone size: many; CDR3 protein: CSARDGASPTDTQYF; CDR3 DNA: TGCAGTGCTAGAGATGGCGCGTCCCCCACAGATACGCAGTATTTT